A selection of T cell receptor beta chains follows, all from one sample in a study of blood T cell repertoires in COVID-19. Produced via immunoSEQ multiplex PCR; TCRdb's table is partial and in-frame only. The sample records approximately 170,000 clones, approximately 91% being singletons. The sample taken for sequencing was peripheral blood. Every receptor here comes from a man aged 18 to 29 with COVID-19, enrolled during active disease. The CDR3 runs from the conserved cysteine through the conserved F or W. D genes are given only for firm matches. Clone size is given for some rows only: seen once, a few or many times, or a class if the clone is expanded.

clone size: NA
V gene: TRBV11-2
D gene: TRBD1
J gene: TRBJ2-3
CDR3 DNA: TGTGCCAGCAGCTCCGGACAGGGCACAGATACGCAGTATTTT
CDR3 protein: CASSSGQGTDTQYF

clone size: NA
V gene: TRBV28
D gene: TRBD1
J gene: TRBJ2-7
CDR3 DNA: TGTGCCAGCAGCCGGGGACAGGGGGACACCTACGAGCAGTACTTC
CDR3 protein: CASSRGQGDTYEQYF

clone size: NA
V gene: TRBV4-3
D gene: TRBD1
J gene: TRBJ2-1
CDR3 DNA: TGCGCCAGCAGCCAACAAAATACAGGGGCCAGCGAGGTTTTCTTC
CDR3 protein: CASSQQNTGASEVFF

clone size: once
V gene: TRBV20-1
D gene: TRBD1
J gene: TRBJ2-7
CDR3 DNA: TGCAGTGCTAGTTTCGACGAGACAGGGGACTACGAGCAGTACTTC
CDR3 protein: CSASFDETGDYEQYF

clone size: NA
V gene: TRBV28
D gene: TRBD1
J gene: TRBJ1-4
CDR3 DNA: TGTGCCAGCAGTCGAAACCCGCCCGGGACAGGAGTGGGAAAACTGCTTTTT
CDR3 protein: CASSRNPPGTGVGKLLF

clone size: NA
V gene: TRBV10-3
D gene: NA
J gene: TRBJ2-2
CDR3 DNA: TGTGCCATCCTCGGAGGCCTTAACACCGGGGAGCTGTTTTTT
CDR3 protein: CAILGGLNTGELFF

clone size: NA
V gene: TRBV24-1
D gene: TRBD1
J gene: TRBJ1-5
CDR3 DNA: TGTGCCACCAGTGAGGGGACAGGAGGGAATCAGCCCCAGCATTTT
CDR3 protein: CATSEGTGGNQPQHF

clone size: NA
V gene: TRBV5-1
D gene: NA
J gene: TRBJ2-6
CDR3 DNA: TGCGCCAGCAGCATACTACCAGCGGGCAGCTCTGGGGCCAACGTCCTGACTTTC
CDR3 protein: CASSILPAGSSGANVLTF

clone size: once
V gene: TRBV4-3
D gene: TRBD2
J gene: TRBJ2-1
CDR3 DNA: TGCGCCAGCAGCCAAGAAGGTGCGGGAGCTGCCTACAATGAGCAGTTCTTC
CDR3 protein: CASSQEGAGAAYNEQFF

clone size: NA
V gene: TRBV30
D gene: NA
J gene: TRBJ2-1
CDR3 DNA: TGTGCCTGGAGTTCCCAGGGTGGTGAGCAGTTCTTC
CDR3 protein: CAWSSQGGEQFF

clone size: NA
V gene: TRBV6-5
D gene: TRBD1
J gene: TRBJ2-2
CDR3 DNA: TGTGCCAGCACCAGGGGGCGTATCACCGGGGAGCTGTTTTTT
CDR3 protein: CASTRGRITGELFF

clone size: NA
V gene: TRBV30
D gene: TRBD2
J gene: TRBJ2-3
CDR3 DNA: TGTGCCTGGAGTTTTGCGGGAGCCCCAGATACGCAGTATTTT
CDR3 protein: CAWSFAGAPDTQYF

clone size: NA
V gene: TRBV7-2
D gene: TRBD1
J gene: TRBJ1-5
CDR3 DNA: TGTGCCAGCAGCTTATTACAGGGGGTGAATCAGCCCCAGCATTTT
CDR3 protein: CASSLLQGVNQPQHF

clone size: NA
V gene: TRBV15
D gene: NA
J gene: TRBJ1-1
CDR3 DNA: TGTGCCACCAGCCAAACAGGGTCCACTGAAGCTTTCTTT
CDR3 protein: CATSQTGSTEAFF

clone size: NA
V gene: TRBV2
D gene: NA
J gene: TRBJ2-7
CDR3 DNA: TGTGCCAGCCGAGGAACTGTACGCTACGAGCAGTACTTC
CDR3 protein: CASRGTVRYEQYF

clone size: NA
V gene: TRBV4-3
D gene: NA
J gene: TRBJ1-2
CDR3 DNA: TGCGCCAGCAGCCAAGATATACACAGAGCTAACTATGGCTACACCTTC
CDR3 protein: CASSQDIHRANYGYTF

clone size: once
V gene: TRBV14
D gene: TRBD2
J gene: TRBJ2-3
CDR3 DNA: TGTGCCAGCAGCCAAGACCTAGCGGGGGGCACAGATACGCAGTATTTT
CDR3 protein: CASSQDLAGGTDTQYF

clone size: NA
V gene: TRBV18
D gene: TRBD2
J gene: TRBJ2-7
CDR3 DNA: TGTGCCAGCTCCGTGGCGGGAGGAGGTTACGAGCAGTACTTC
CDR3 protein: CASSVAGGGYEQYF

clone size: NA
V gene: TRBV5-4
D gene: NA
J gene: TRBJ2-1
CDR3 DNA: TGTGCCAGCAGACCCGGGGGGCGGGAGTCTAATGAGCAGTTCTTC
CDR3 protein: CASRPGGRESNEQFF

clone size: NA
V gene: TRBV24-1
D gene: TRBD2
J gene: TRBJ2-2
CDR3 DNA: TGTGCCACCAGTGACCCTGGACTAGCGGGGAAACTCACCGGGGAGCTGTTTTTT
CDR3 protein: CATSDPGLAGKLTGELFF

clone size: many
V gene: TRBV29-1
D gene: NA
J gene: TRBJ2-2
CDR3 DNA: TGCAGCGTTCTCGGGGGAGACACCGGGGAGCTGTTTTTT
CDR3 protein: CSVLGGDTGELFF

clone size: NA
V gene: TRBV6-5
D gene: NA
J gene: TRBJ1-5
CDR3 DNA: TGTGCCAGCAAGGGGACTGGGATTAGCAATCAGCCCCAGCATTTT
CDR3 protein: CASKGTGISNQPQHF

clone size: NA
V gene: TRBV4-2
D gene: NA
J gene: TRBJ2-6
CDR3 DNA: TGTGCCAGCAGCCAAATACAGGCTTCTGGGGCCAACGTCCTGACTTTC
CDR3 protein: CASSQIQASGANVLTF

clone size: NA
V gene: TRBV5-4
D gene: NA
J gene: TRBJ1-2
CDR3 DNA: TGTGCCAGCAGCTTGGCCGGGAGGAGAGGCTACACCTTC
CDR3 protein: CASSLAGRRGYTF

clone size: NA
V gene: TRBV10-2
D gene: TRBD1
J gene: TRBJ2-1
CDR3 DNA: TGCGCCAGTACCGGGACAGGGAACAATGAGCAGTTCTTC
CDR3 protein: CASTGTGNNEQFF

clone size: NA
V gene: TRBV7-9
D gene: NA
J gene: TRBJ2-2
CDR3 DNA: TGTGCCAGCAGCCCGTATCTGACAGGACCGAACACCGGGGAGCTGTTTTTT
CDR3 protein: CASSPYLTGPNTGELFF

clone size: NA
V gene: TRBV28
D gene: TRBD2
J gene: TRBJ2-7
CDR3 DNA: TGTGCCAGCAGTTTAATGGCGGGAGTTGCCTACGAGCAGTACTTC
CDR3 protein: CASSLMAGVAYEQYF

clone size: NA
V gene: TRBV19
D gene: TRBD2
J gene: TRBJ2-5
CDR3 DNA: TGTGCCAGTAGTCGGACTAGCGGGGAAGAGACCCAGTACTTC
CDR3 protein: CASSRTSGEETQYF

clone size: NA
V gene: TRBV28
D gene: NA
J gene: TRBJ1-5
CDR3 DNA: TGTGCCAGCAGCCGAGGAGGGAATAGCAATCAGCCCCAGCATTTT
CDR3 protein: CASSRGGNSNQPQHF

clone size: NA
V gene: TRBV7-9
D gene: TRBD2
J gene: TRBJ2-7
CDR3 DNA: TGTGCCAGCAGCTTAGCGGGACTAGCGGGAGGCTCCTACGAGCAGTACTTC
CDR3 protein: CASSLAGLAGGSYEQYF

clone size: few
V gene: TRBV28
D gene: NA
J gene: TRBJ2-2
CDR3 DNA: TGTGCCAGCAGTTTTCGCACGCCAAGGCAGGGGAACACCGGGGAGCTGTTTTTT
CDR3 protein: CASSFRTPRQGNTGELFF

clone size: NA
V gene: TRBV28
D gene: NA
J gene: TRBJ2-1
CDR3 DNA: TGTGCCAGCAGTCCTTCAGGGAAACCAACCAACAATGAGCAGTTCTTC
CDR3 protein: CASSPSGKPTNNEQFF

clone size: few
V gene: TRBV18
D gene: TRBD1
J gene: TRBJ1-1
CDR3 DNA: TGTGCCAGCTCACCTCTCAGACAGGGGGGGATGAACACTGAAGCTTTCTTT
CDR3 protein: CASSPLRQGGMNTEAFF

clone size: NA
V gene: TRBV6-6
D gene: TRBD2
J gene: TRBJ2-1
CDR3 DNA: TGTGCCACCGGACTAGCGTCCTACAATGAGCAGTTCTTC
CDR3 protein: CATGLASYNEQFF

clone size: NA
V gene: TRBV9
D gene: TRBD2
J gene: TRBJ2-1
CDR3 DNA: TGTGCCAGCAGCGTAGTCCGTAGCGGGAGATACAATGAGCAGTTCTTC
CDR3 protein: CASSVVRSGRYNEQFF

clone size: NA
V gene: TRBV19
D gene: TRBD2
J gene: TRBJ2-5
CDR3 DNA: TGTGCCAGTAGTATTCGACGACTAGCGGGAGGAATAGAGACCCAGTACTTC
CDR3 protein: CASSIRRLAGGIETQYF

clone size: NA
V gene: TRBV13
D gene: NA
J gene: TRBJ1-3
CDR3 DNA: TGTGCCAGCAGCCAGGGTGACGCGGGAAACACCATATATTTT
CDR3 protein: CASSQGDAGNTIYF

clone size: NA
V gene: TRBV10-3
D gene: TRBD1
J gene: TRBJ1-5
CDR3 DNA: TGTGCCATCGGCACAGGGGATAGCAATCAGCCCCAGCATTTT
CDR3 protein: CAIGTGDSNQPQHF

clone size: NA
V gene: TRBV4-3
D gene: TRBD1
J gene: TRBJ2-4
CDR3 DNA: TGCGCCAGCAGCCAAGATCTAGCCCTGACAGGGCAAGGGATTCAGTACTTC
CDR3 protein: CASSQDLALTGQGIQYF

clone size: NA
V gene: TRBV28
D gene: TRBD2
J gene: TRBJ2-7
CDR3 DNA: TGTGCCAGCAGTTTAAAGTCGCGGGCTAGCGGTCCCACCTACGAGCAGTACTTC
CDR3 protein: CASSLKSRASGPTYEQYF

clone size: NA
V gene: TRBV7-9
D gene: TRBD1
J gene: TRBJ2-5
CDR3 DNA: TGTGCCAGCAGCTTAGGACAGGGGGCTTATCAAGAGACCCAGTACTTC
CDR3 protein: CASSLGQGAYQETQYF

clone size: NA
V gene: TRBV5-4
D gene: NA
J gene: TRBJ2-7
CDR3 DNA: TGTGCCAGCAGCATAGCCACAAGGAACCCCTACGAGCAGTACTTC
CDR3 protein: CASSIATRNPYEQYF

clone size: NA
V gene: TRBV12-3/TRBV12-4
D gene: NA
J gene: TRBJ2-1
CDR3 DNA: TGTGCCAGCAGTTTTCGAGGCAATGAGCAGTTCTTC
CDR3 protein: CASSFRGNEQFF

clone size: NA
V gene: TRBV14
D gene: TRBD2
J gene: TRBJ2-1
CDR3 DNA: TGTGCCAGCAGCCCTCGACTAGCGGGAGGGCCAGAGCAGTTCTTC
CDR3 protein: CASSPRLAGGPEQFF

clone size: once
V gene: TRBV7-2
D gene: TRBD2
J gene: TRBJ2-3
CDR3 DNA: TGTGCCAGCAGCTTAGCCGCCGGGACTAGCCATTTT
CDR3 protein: CASSLAAGTSHF

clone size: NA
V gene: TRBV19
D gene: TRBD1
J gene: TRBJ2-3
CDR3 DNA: TGTGCCAGTAGTGACAGGGTTGATACGCAGTATTTT
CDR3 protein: CASSDRVDTQYF

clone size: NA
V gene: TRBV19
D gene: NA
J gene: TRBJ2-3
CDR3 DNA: TGTGCCAGTAGCAAAAGCCGAGACAGGTCCACAGATACGCAGTATTTT
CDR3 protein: CASSKSRDRSTDTQYF

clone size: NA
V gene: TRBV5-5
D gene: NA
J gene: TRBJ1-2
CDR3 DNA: TGTGCCAGCAGCTTGGTAACAGACTATGGCTACACCTTC
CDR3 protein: CASSLVTDYGYTF

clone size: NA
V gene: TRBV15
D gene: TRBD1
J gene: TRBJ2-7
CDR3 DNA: TGTGCCACCACCCCCCAGGCAGGGGGTACCGACGAGCAGTACTTC
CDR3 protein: CATTPQAGGTDEQYF

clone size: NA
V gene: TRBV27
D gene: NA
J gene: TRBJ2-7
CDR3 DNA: TGTGCCAGCACCTCGAGCTCCTACGAGCAGTACTTC
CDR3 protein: CASTSSSYEQYF

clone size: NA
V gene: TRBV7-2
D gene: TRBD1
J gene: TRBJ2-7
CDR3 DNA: TGTGCCAGCAGCTTTGACAGGGGGGTAGACGAGCAGTACTTC
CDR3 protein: CASSFDRGVDEQYF

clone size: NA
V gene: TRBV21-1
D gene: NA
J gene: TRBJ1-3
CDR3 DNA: TGTGCCAGCAGGGGGGGACAGGCACCGTTCTCTGGAAACACCATATATTTT
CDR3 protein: CASRGGQAPFSGNTIYF

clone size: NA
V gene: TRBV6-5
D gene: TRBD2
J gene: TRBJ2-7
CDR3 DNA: TGTGCCAGCAGGCTAGCGGGAGATGTGTACGAGCAGTACTTC
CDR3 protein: CASRLAGDVYEQYF

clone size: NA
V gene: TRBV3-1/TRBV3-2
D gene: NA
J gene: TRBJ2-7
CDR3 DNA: TGTGCCAGCAGCTATTTCGACAGGCCCAATTCAAACTACGAGCAGTACTTC
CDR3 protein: CASSYFDRPNSNYEQYF

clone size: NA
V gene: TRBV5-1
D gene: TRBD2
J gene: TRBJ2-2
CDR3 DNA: TGCGCCAGCAGCTTGGGGTCACTCAGCGGGAGGTCGAGCGGGGAGCTGTTTTTT
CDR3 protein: CASSLGSLSGRSSGELFF

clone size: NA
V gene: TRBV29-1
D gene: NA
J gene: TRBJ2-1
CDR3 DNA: TGCAGCGTTGTCCAGTATGAGCAGTTCTTC
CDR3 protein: CSVVQYEQFF

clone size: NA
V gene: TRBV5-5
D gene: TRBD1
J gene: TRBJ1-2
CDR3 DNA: TGTGCCAGCACCTTCATTGTAGGGACAGCACTCTATGGCTACACCTTC
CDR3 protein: CASTFIVGTALYGYTF

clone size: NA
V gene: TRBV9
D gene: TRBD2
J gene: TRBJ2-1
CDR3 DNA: TGTGCCAGCAGCGTTCGTGGGACTAGTGACAATGAGCAGTTCTTC
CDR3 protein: CASSVRGTSDNEQFF

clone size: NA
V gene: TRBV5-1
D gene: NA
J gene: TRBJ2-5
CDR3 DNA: TGCGCCAGCAGCTTGGTCGGGGAGACCCAGTACTTC
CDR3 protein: CASSLVGETQYF